Below are 22 T cell receptor beta chains sequenced from a single sample in a study of blood T cell repertoires in COVID-19. Libraries were prepared by immunoSEQ multiplex PCR; TCRdb keeps only in-frame clonotypes and omits some of them. In the table there are approximately 68,000 clones, roughly 86% of which are singletons. Sequenced input: peripheral blood. Every receptor here comes from a woman aged 60-75 years with acute or convalescent COVID-19.

The CDR3 DNA follows: TGTGCCAGTAGTATGTCACTGGGGGGCTACGAGCAGTACTTC. Protein product: CASSMSLGGYEQYF. V usage is TRBV19 and J usage is TRBJ2-7, with D possibly TRBD2 on 6 matching bases. This CDR3 contains 14 residues. Trimming removed 3 bases at V and 3 bases at J, with 12 bases between. Looked up from germline, CDR1 is LNHDA and CDR2 is SQIVND (reference sequence).

The chain recombines TRBV6-5 with TRBJ1-5, with D maybe TRBD1 (6 bases). Trimming shortened V by 3 bases and J by 3 bases, and 9 bases separated the two germline ends. The CDR3 totals 14 residues. CDR1 and CDR2 from the germline V gene are MNHEY and SVGAGI. The CDR3 is CASSYQGFNQPQHF. In DNA, the CDR3 is TGTGCCAGCAGTTATCAGGGGTTCAATCAGCCCCAGCATTTT.

J is TRBJ2-6 and V is TRBV28; TRBD2 matches 12 bases. Germline assignment: CDR1 MDHEN and CDR2 SYDVKM. Losses at the gene ends were 3 bases for V and 4 bases for J; bases not matched to a gene: 7. The CDR3 is made up of 18 amino acids. DNA for the CDR3: TGTGCCAGCAGTTTTGGACTAGCGGGGACTGCCGGGGCCAACGTCCTGACTTTC. Translated: CASSFGLAGTAGANVLTF.

This clone turned up a few times. The gene calls are TRBV4-1 and TRBJ1-6, with D maybe TRBD1 (6 bases). CDR3 length: 15 residues. In germline, CDR1 is MGHRA, CDR2 YSYEKL. V was clipped by 2 bases and J by 14 bases, with 19 bases between them. The CDR3: CASSQSGGPDSALHF. For the CDR3, the DNA is TGCGCCAGCAGCCAATCCGGGGGGCCCGATTCGGCCCTCCACTTT.

The rearrangement links TRBV24-1 to TRBJ2-3; D uncertain. Germline V gene lookup returns CDR1 KGHDR and CDR2 SFDVKD. V lost 4 bases to trimming and J lost 6 bases, with 7 bases between them. CDR3 length: 12 residues. DNA of the CDR3: TGTGCCACCAGTGACCCTCAGGATACGCAGTATTTT. Translating it yields CATSDPQDTQYF.

The V gene is TRBV4-2, the J gene TRBJ2-7; 10 bases map to TRBD2. The CDR3 has 15 residues. After removal of 4 bases from V and 3 bases from J, the junction contained 6 bases not matched to a gene. Germline V gene data show CDR1 as LGHNA and CDR2 as YNFKEQ. The CDR3 sequence: CASSLGSGGIYEQYF. CDR3 nucleotides: TGTGCCAGCAGCCTAGGTAGCGGGGGGATCTACGAGCAGTACTTC.

The rearrangement uses TRBV10-3 and TRBJ2-3; D uncertain. The germline gives CDR1 ENHRY, CDR2 SYGVKD. V gave up 3 bases and J gave up 0 bases, with 13 bases separating them. This CDR3 has 16 amino acids. This CDR3 is CAISEVLVTSTDTQYF. CDR3 sequence (DNA): TGTGCCATCAGTGAAGTTTTAGTTACTAGCACAGATACGCAGTATTTT.

V and J are TRBV18 and TRBJ2-5, with TRBD1 as a possible D gene (5 bases). V was trimmed by 2 bases and J by 4 bases, leaving 11 bases between them. From germline, CDR1 is KGHSH and CDR2 LQKENI. This CDR3 is 14 amino acids long. CDR3 sequence (DNA): TGTGCCAGCTCACCAATCCAGGGTGGAGAGACCCAGTACTTC. This translates into CASSPIQGGETQYF.

The chain recombines TRBV5-4 with TRBJ1-2, with D perhaps TRBD1 (6 bases). CDR1 SGHNT and CDR2 YYREEE come from the germline V gene (reference sequence). V lost 1 base and J 2 bases, leaving 9 bases between the germline ends. The CDR3 consists of 14 residues. The CDR3 is CASSLQGLNYGYTF. CDR3 DNA sequence: TGTGCCAGCAGCTTGCAGGGGTTGAACTATGGCTACACCTTC. Looking up the rest from reference TRBV5-4 and TRBJ1-2 gives the full variable domain: ETGVTQSPTHLIKTRGQQVTLRCSSQSGHNTVSWYQQALGQGPQFIFQYYREEENGRGNFPPRFSGLQFPNYSSELNVNALELDDSALYLCASSLQGLNYGYTFGSGTRLTVV.

The CDR3 DNA sequence: TGTGCCAGCGGCAGGGGCAATGAGCAGTTCTTC. It encodes CASGRGNEQFF. The V call is TRBV6-4, the J call TRBJ2-1, with a weak D call TRBD1 (6 bases). V shed 8 bases and J shed 6 bases, with 8 bases lying between them. Germline V gives CDR1 MRHNA, CDR2 SNTAGT. This CDR3 is built from 11 residues.

The rearrangement uses TRBV18 and TRBJ2-7, with TRBD1 identical over 8 bases. Trimming removed 9 bases from V and 4 bases from J; junction bases left unmatched: 8. This CDR3 contains 13 residues. CDR1 is KGHSH and CDR2 is LQKENI in the germline V gene. The CDR3 here is CASSDRVSYEQYF. CDR3 coding DNA: TGTGCCAGTTCGGACAGGGTTTCTTACGAGCAGTACTTC. Variable domain in full (rest from reference TRBV18 and TRBJ2-7): NAGVMQNPRHLVRRRGQEARLRCSPMKGHSHVYWYRQLPEEGLKFMVYLQKENIIDESGMPKERFSAEFPKEGPSILRIQQVVRGDSAAYFCASSDRVSYEQYFGPGTRLTVT.

This clone was counted between two and nine times. V and J are TRBV7-2 and TRBJ2-5, with D possibly matching TRBD2 (5 bases). V lost 2 bases and J lost 5, with 21 bases in between. The CDR3 runs to 17 residues. CDR1 SGHTA and CDR2 FQGNSA come from the germline V gene. The CDR3 loop reads CASSLRRAASAWETQYF. The CDR3 DNA follows: TGTGCCAGCAGCTTACGGCGGGCGGCTTCCGCCTGGGAGACCCAGTACTTC.

V gene TRBV6-6 combines with J gene TRBJ2-3; 11 bases align to TRBD2. V shed 5 bases, J shed 5 bases, and the junction held 6 bases outside the gene matches. Germline V gene sequence: CDR1 MNHNY, CDR2 SVGAGI (reference sequence). This CDR3 comprises 15 residues. CDR3 DNA sequence: TGTGCCAGCAGTCTAGCGGGGGGTCAAGGAGATACGCAGTATTTT. This translates into CASSLAGGQGDTQYF.

This clone was seen a few times. V and J are TRBV4-1 and TRBJ1-3; 8 nucleotides match TRBD1. With 1 base clipped from V and 3 bases from J, the junction kept 5 bases outside the gene matches. This CDR3 has 16 amino acids. CDR1 is MGHRA and CDR2 is YSYEKL in the germline V gene. CDR3 DNA sequence: TGCGCCAGCAGCCAAGTCTTTACAGGGGGTGGAAACACCATATATTTT. It yields the protein CASSQVFTGGGNTIYF.

This chain links TRBV25-1 with TRBJ1-4, with 10 bases lining up with TRBD1. The germline gives CDR1 MGHDK, CDR2 SYGVNS. CDR3 length equals 15 residues. J gave up 5 bases and V 5 bases, and 5 bases lay outside the gene matches. The DNA of the CDR3 is TGTGCCAGCAGTAAGGGGGACAGGGGAAATGAAAAACTGTTTTTT. It translates to CASSKGDRGNEKLFF.

This rearrangement joins TRBV19 to TRBJ1-1; possibly TRBD1 for D (5 bases). This CDR3 is 15 amino acids long. V dropped 2 bases and J dropped 0 bases, with 10 bases sitting between them. Per germline, CDR1 LNHDA and CDR2 SQIVND (reference sequence). CDR3 amino acids: CASSIRQLMNTEAFF. The CDR3, as DNA: TGTGCCAGTAGTATAAGACAGCTCATGAACACTGAAGCTTTCTTT.

The chain has TRBV7-9 and TRBJ1-4; 8 bases match TRBD1. The J segment lost 3 bases and the V segment lost 5 bases, leaving 17 bases of the junction unmatched. This CDR3 region has 19 residues. Germline CDR1 reads SEHNR; CDR2 reads FQNEAQ (reference sequence). As DNA, the CDR3 is TGTGCCAGCAGCACACGACAGGGGAGGGGGCGCGAGCCTAATGAAAAACTGTTTTTT. Translated, it gives CASSTRQGRGREPNEKLFF. The full variable domain, in which reference TRBV7-9 and TRBJ1-4 provide the parts outside the CDR3, is DTGVSQNPRHKITKRGQNVTFRCDPISEHNRLYWYRQTLGQGPEFLTYFQNEAQLEKSRLLSDRFSAERPKGSFSTLEIQRTEQGDSAMYLCASSTRQGRGREPNEKLFFGSGTQLSVL.

J is TRBJ1-1 and V is TRBV5-1; a weak D match, TRBD1 (5 bases). This CDR3 has 14 amino acids. The V and J ends lost 2 bases and 6 bases respectively, with 14 bases between them. CDR1 is SGHRS and CDR2 is YFSETQ in the germline V gene. CDR3 region: CASSFFPPGAEAFF. The CDR3 region has the DNA TGCGCCAGCAGCTTTTTCCCCCCGGGGGCTGAAGCTTTCTTT.

This clone came up a few times. The rearrangement uses TRBV3-1 (or the pseudogene TRBV3-2) and TRBJ1-4, with TRBD1 matching over 7 bases. CDR1 and CDR2 from the germline V gene are LGHDT and YNNKEL (reference sequence). The CDR3 runs to 15 residues. V shed 0 bases, J shed 7 bases, and the junction held 5 bases outside the gene matches. CDR3 residues: CASSQDLTGFEKLFF. CDR3 sequence (DNA): TGTGCCAGCAGCCAAGATTTGACAGGGTTTGAAAAACTGTTTTTT.

V usage is TRBV28 and J usage is TRBJ1-5; weak D call: TRBD1 (6 bases). The ends were cut back, 7 bases at V and 1 base at J, with 11 bases in the middle. This CDR3 is 14 amino acids long. Looked up from germline, CDR1 is MDHEN and CDR2 is SYDVKM. The CDR3: CASINDRSNQPQHF. CDR3 DNA sequence: TGTGCCAGCATAAATGACAGGAGCAATCAGCCCCAGCATTTT.

This chain joins TRBV28 and TRBJ1-2; a possible D gene is TRBD1 (6 bases). Germline lookup yields CDR1 MDHEN and CDR2 SYDVKM. The CDR3 is made up of 14 amino acids. V was clipped by 6 bases and J by 4 bases, with 15 bases between them. Here the CDR3 DNA reads TGTGCCAGCAGCCTTGGCAGGGGTACCTATGGCTACACCTTC. Its translation: CASSLGRGTYGYTF.

V usage is TRBV6-5 and J usage is TRBJ2-3; D remains unclear. The V gene's germline CDR1 is MNHEY and CDR2 SVGAGI. This CDR3 region has 12 residues. V dropped 4 bases and J dropped 0 bases, with 2 bases sitting between them. CDR3 sequence: CASSSSTDTQYF. The CDR3, as DNA: TGTGCCAGCAGTTCGAGCACAGATACGCAGTATTTT.